This TCR beta chain was recovered during a study of OX40 agonist ivuxolimab in advanced cancers. Study at large: With ivuxolimab, an agonistic anti-OX40 (CD134) antibody, patients were treated.

This CDR3 has 15 residues. V shed 4 bases, J shed 2 bases, and the junction held 8 bases outside the gene matches. CDR1 and CDR2 from the germline V gene are MNHEY and SMNVEV (reference sequence). Using immunoSEQ multiplex PCR, the repertoire was profiled, and TCRdb retains in-frame clones only, with some absent. The sample shows roughly 63,000 clones, approximately 89% of them seen only once. The J gene is TRBJ2-7, the V gene TRBV27; 7 nucleotides line up with TRBD2. The receptor was isolated from an adult with an advanced solid tumor such as melanoma, head and neck, liver or kidney cancer. The material sequenced was CD4+ or CD8+ T cells sorted from blood, taken in a trial of the OX40 agonist ivuxolimab. The CDR3 coding sequence is TGTGCCAGCAGTTGGGGAGGGTCCCTACCCTACGAGCAGTACTTC. Protein product: CASSWGGSLPYEQYF.